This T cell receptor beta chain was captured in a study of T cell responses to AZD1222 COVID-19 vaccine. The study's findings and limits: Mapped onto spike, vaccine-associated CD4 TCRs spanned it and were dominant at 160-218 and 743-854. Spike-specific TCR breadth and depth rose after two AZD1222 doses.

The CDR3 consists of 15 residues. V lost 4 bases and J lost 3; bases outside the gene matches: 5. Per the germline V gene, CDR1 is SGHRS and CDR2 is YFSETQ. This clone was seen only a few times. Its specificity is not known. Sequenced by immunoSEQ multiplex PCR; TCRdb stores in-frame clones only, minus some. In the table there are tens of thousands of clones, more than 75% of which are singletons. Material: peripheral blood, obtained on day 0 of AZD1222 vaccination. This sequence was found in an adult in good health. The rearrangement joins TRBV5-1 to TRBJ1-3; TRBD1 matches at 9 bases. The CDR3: CASSAATGGGNTIYF. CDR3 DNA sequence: TGCGCCAGCAGCGCCGCGACAGGGGGTGGAAACACCATATATTTT. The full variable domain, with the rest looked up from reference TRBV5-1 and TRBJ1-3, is KAGVTQTPRYLIKTRGQQVTLSCSPISGHRSVSWYQQTPGQGLQFLFEYFSETQRNKGNFPGRFSGRQFSNSRSEMNVSTLELGDSALYLCASSAATGGGNTIYFGEGSWLTVV.